This T cell receptor beta chain was retrieved from a study of CD8 T cells in ankylosing spondylitis. Findings of the study overall: Ankylosing spondylitis blood appeared to carry a characteristic TCR beta motif of seven to nine highly homologous variants. Disease-associated clones were reportedly significantly overrepresented in matched ankylosing spondylitis synovial fluid.

Germline V gene lookup returns CDR1 MNHEY and CDR2 SMNVEV (reference sequence). CDR3 length equals 11 residues. The J segment lost 5 bases and the V segment lost 8 bases, leaving 2 bases of the junction unmatched. This clonotype was seen a few times. Its antigen is currently unknown. Quantitative 5'-RACE with molecular barcodes generated TCR beta libraries. One entry per CDR3 protein, called by TCRdb with MiXCR from the 5' RACE reads. Seen here are about 160,000 distinct CDR3 sequences, approximately 9% observed once, and the top ten hold around 15%. This sequence originates from a female donor with ankylosing spondylitis or in good health (not recorded which). The specimen sequenced was blood, either unsorted or a sorted T cell fraction (not recorded which). V is TRBV27 and J is TRBJ2-5; 7 bases line up with TRBD1. This chain's CDR3 is CASQQGETQYF. The CDR3 DNA is TGTGCCAGCCAACAGGGGGAGACCCAGTACTTC.